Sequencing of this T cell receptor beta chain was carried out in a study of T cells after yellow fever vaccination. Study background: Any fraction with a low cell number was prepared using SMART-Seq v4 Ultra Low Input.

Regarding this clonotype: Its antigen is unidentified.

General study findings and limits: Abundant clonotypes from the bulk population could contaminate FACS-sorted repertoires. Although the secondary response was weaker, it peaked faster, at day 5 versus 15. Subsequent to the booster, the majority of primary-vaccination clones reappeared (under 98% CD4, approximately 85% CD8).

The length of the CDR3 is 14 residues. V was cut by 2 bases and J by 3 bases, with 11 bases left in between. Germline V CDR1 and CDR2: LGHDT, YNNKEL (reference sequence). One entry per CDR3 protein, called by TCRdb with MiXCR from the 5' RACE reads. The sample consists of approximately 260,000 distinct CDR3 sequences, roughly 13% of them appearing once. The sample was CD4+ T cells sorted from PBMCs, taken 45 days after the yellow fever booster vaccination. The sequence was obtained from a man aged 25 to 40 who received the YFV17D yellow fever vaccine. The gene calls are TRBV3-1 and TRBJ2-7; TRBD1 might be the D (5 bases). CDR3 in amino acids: CASSQSAQGYEQYF. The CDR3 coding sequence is TGTGCCAGCAGCCAATCAGCCCAGGGCTACGAGCAGTACTTC.